The 11 T cell receptor beta chains below come from one sample, sequenced in a study of Ad26.COV2.S vaccination and SARS-CoV-2 variants. Here immunoSEQ multiplex PCR was the method, and the copy in TCRdb shows in-frame clones only, minus some. The sample includes nearly 400,000 clones, about 89% seen only once; the top ten take around 1.8%. As to treatment: some 19 received Ad26.COV2.S at low or high dose, single or two shots; five or six received placebo; per-sample allocation not given. Sampling took place 63 days after the first vaccine or placebo injection. The input for sequencing was peripheral blood, taken in a trial of Ad26.COV2.S vaccine versus placebo. All receptors come from a person aged 18 to 59 who received the Ad26.COV2.S COVID-19 vaccine or a placebo.

This chain joins TRBV9 and TRBJ2-3; possibly TRBD1 or TRBD2 for D (6 bases each). This CDR3 comprises 12 residues. Germline V gene sequence: CDR1 SGDLS, CDR2 YYNGEE. V was pared by 0 bases and J by 10 bases, with 9 bases between. CDR3 sequence: CASSVVGGPQYF. DNA of the CDR3: TGTGCCAGCAGCGTAGTGGGGGGCCCGCAGTATTTT.

J is TRBJ2-1 and V is TRBV5-1, with 8 nucleotides matching TRBD2. From germline, CDR1 is SGHRS and CDR2 YFSETQ. The V segment lost 0 bases and the J segment 8 bases; nucleotides outside the gene matches: 10. CDR3 length: 16 amino acids. The CDR3 DNA reads as TGCGCCAGCAGCTTGGGGCCGGGAGCGGGAGTGGATGAGCAGTTCTTC. It yields the protein CASSLGPGAGVDEQFF.

The chain links TRBV6-1 to TRBJ2-4; no firm D call. Germline V gene lookup returns CDR1 MNHNS and CDR2 SASEGT. V was trimmed by 2 bases and J by 6 bases, leaving 5 bases between them. This CDR3 spans 12 amino acids. This chain's CDR3 is CASSELGNIQYF. The CDR3 DNA is TGTGCCAGCAGTGAACTTGGAAACATTCAGTACTTC.

This chain uses TRBV30 with TRBJ2-1, with TRBD2 matching over 11 bases. In germline, CDR1 is GTSNPN, CDR2 SVGIG (reference sequence). This CDR3 is 13 amino acids long. After removal of 7 bases from V and 7 bases from J, the junction contained 6 bases not matched to a gene. This CDR3 reads CAFGTSGLNEQFF. CDR3 coding DNA: TGTGCCTTCGGGACTAGCGGTCTGAATGAGCAGTTCTTC.

This clone was counted many times. This sequence joins TRBV6-1 and TRBJ1-1; D is perhaps TRBD1 (5 bases). The CDR3 contains 16 residues. The germline gives CDR1 MNHNS, CDR2 SASEGT. The V end lost 3 bases, the J end lost 1 base, and 15 bases lay between the germline ends. The chain's CDR3 is CASSDFAGQGNTEAFF. The CDR3 DNA reads TGTGCCAGCAGTGACTTTGCCGGGCAGGGGAACACTGAAGCTTTCTTT.

The J gene is TRBJ2-3, the V gene TRBV28; 14 bases agree with TRBD2. This CDR3 is 15 amino acids long. The ends lost 8 bases at V and 1 base at J; junction bases unmatched: 2. Germline values: CDR1 MDHEN, CDR2 SYDVKM. The DNA for the CDR3 is TGTGCCAGCGCGACTAGCGGGAGGGGCACAGATACGCAGTATTTT. It specifies CASATSGRGTDTQYF.

The chain uses TRBV6-5 and TRBJ2-7; 9 positions match TRBD1. The CDR3 has 13 residues. The germline gives CDR1 MNHEY, CDR2 SVGAGI. Trimming cost V 8 bases and J 4 bases; bases outside gene matches: 6. CDR3 nucleotide sequence: TGTGCCAGCGGATTGGACAGGGGTTACGAGCAGTACTTC. This sequence encodes CASGLDRGYEQYF.

The rearrangement uses TRBV27 and TRBJ1-5, with D possibly matching TRBD1 (5 bases). The germline gives CDR1 MNHEY, CDR2 SMNVEV (reference sequence). CDR3 length equals 15 residues. V dropped 5 bases and J dropped 3 bases, with 14 bases sitting between them. The CDR3 region is CASSPGGSSNQPQHF. CDR3 DNA: TGTGCCAGCAGTCCCGGGGGGTCCTCCAATCAGCCCCAGCATTTT.

This clone was detected only once. The chain combines TRBV18 with TRBJ2-7; unclear D gene. Trimming took 5 bases from V and 0 from J, leaving 11 bases between them. This CDR3 region has 14 residues. Germline-derived CDR1 and CDR2 are KGHSH and LQKENI. CDR3 sequence: CASSATSLSYEQYF. The CDR3 DNA follows: TGTGCCAGCTCAGCGACTTCTCTCTCCTACGAGCAGTACTTC.

The chain combines TRBV9 with TRBJ2-3; D is possibly TRBD2 (6 bases). The CDR3 contains 16 residues. In germline, CDR1 is SGDLS, CDR2 YYNGEE. V shed 3 bases and J shed 10 bases, with 24 bases lying between them. CDR3 protein: CASSAGTSPSRHAQYF. Here the CDR3 DNA reads TGTGCCAGCAGCGCCGGGACTTCTCCCTCTCGTCATGCGCAGTATTTT.

This chain uses TRBV7-2 with TRBJ2-4; D gene unclear. Trimming pared 2 bases from V and 7 bases from J, leaving 9 bases between. The germline V gene encodes CDR1 SGHTA and CDR2 FQGNSA. The CDR3 extends over 13 amino acids. Here the CDR3 DNA reads TGTGCCAGCAGCTTATTTGGCAACAACATTCAGTACTTC. Its translation is CASSLFGNNIQYF.